This TCR beta chain was found in a study of T cell changes during pregnancy in multiple sclerosis. Sequenced by immunoSEQ multiplex PCR; TCRdb stores in-frame clones only, minus some. Seen here are over 100,000 clones, 92% observed once, and the top ten hold about 1.5%. The CDR3 runs to 13 residues. Germline lookup yields CDR1 MNHNY and CDR2 SVGAGI (reference sequence). Germline trimming cut 5 bases from V and 9 bases from J; bases unmatched to any gene: 7. The material was peripheral blood, obtained in the third trimester of pregnancy. This clonotype was obtained from a female donor with multiple sclerosis, enrolled in a pregnancy study. The chain recombines TRBV6-6 with TRBJ2-1; TRBD1 agrees at 7 bases. CDR3 protein: CASSDRVRGEQFF. The CDR3 DNA is TGTGCCAGCAGTGACAGGGTGAGGGGTGAGCAGTTCTTC.